This TCR beta chain was observed in a study of cytomegalovirus exposure and HLA in healthy donors. The CDR3 totals 16 residues. CDR1 KGHSH and CDR2 LQKENI come from the germline V gene. V lost 2 bases to trimming and J lost 1 base; unmatched junction nucleotides: 3. PCR used 60 Vbeta primers and 13 Jbeta primers. The repertoire was sequenced with immunoSEQ multiplex PCR; TCRdb's copy has only in-frame clones and lacks some. The data show fewer than 250,000 clones, about 80% seen once. Sequenced: PBMCs. This chain uses TRBV18 with TRBJ1-3, with TRBD1 matching 9 bases. The TCR sequence derives from a woman between 40 and 50 years old in good health and CMV-seronegative. The CDR3 spells CASSPRTGESGNTIYF. The DNA for the CDR3 is TGTGCCAGCTCACCAAGGACAGGGGAGTCTGGAAACACCATATATTTT.